Each of the 5 T cell receptor beta chains below was sequenced from the same sample in a study of shared clonotypes between healthy human individuals. Produced via immunoSEQ multiplex PCR; TCRdb's table is partial and in-frame only. The table has more than 1.2 million clones, 97% to 99% seen once; the top ten hold 0.36%. The sequenced sample was naive CD4+ T cells sorted from blood. The subset here: CD45RA+ positively selected. Every receptor here comes from a man between 25 and 39 years old in good health.

The rearrangement links TRBV21-1 to TRBJ2-7; the table's D call of TRBD1 was not tested on the DNA. TRBV21-1 is shown as a pseudogene. This CDR3 has 17 amino acids. The CDR3 reads CASSTTSYDRQWRRLYF. The DNA of the CDR3 is TGTGCCAGCAGCACCACATCTTACGATAGACAGTGGAGACGTCTGTACTTC.

V is TRBV11-2 and J is TRBJ2-7, with D perhaps TRBD1 (5 bases). V lost 6 bases, J lost 1 base, and 13 bases lay in between. The length of the CDR3 is 14 residues. Looked up from germline, CDR1 is SGHAT and CDR2 is FQNNGV. The CDR3 reads CASSRTQVSYEQYF. The CDR3 coding sequence is TGTGCCAGCAGTCGTACACAGGTTTCCTACGAGCAGTACTTC.

The chain is built from TRBV5-5 and TRBJ2-7; 10 positions agree with TRBD2. Trimming took 10 bases from V and 3 from J; bases not matched to a gene: 7. The CDR3 consists of 13 residues. Germline lookup yields CDR1 SGHKS and CDR2 YYEKEE (reference sequence). The CDR3: CAGGLADNYEQYF. CDR3 DNA sequence: TGTGCCGGCGGACTAGCGGACAACTACGAGCAGTACTTC.

This sequence joins TRBV2 and TRBJ1-1; D is possibly TRBD1 (6 bases). The CDR3 is made up of 12 amino acids. With 7 bases removed from V and 7 bases from J, the gap between germline ends came to 13 bases. CDR1 is SNHLY and CDR2 is FYNNEI in the germline V gene. The CDR3 loop is CASTLDRGEAFF. DNA for the CDR3: TGTGCCAGCACCTTGGACAGAGGTGAAGCTTTCTTT.

The rearrangement links TRBV5-1 to TRBJ2-1; the D is unclear. Germline assignment: CDR1 SGHRS and CDR2 YFSETQ. The CDR3 length is 13 residues. The ends were cut back, 0 bases at V and 14 bases at J, with 15 bases in the middle. Here the CDR3 DNA reads TGCGCCAGCAGCTTGGACCAAACCTCAAGGGAGTTCTTC. Encoded protein: CASSLDQTSREFF.